A selection of T cell receptor beta chains follows, all from one sample in a study of Graves' ophthalmopathy and Graves' hyperthyroidism. TCRdb used MiXCR to reprocess the multiplex PCR reads, holding one entry per CDR3 protein. The top ten hold around 10% of the sample, which has around 1.1 million distinct CDR3 sequences, approximately 35% seen once. Sample: peripheral blood or thyroid tissue (not recorded which). The receptors come from an adult man with Graves' hyperthyroidism. The CDR3 runs from the conserved cysteine through the conserved F or W.

>TRBV29-1|TRBJ2-5
CSVVWGRGTDTQYF
>TRBV12-3/TRBV12-4|TRBJ2-5
CASSFGGGGGTQYF
>TRBV7-6|TRBJ2-7
CASSSGAPFEQYF
>TRBV2|TRBJ1-1
CASLRRSNRGRGGAFF
>TRBV4-2|TRBJ2-7
CASRPSPLAGVYEQYF
>TRBV19|TRBJ1-5
CASSIADSNQPQHF
>TRBV27|TRBJ1-1
CASSPTSQALSTEAFF
>TRBV7-2|TRBJ1-6
CASAPGGPLSPLHF
>TRBV11-2|NA
CASSLGGGEQFF
>TRBV6-5|TRBJ1-1
CASKIGTVNTEAFF
>TRBV4-1|TRBJ1-1
CASSRKTGVNTEAFF
>TRBV4-2|TRBJ1-4
CASSHRDEKLFF